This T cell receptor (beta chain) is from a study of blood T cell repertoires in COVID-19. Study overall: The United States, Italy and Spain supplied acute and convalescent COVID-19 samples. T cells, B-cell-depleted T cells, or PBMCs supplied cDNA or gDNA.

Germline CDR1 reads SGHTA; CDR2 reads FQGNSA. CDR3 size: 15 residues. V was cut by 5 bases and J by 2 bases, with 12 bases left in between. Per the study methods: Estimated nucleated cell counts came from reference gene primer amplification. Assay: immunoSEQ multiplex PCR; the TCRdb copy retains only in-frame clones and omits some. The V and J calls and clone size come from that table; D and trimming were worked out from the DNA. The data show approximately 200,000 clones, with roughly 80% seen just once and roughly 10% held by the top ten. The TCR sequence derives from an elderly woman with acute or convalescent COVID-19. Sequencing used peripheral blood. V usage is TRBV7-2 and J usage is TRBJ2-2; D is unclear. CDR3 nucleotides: TGTGCCAGCAGCGGAGCTCACCTTAACACCGGGGAGCTGTTTTTT. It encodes CASSGAHLNTGELFF.